This T cell receptor (beta chain) appears in the sequencing data of a study of early T cells in non-severe SARS-CoV-2 infection. On the study more broadly: Bulk RNA taken from unsorted whole blood was sequenced, leaving chains unpaired.

Individually, cDNA molecules had unique molecular identifiers attached to them. TCRdb called the 5' RACE reads again in MiXCR, with one record for every CDR3 protein. The table has under 60,000 distinct CDR3 sequences, 8.2% seen once. Study-wide points: Clonotype matching in VDJdb favored anti-spike CD8 responses and did not capture private and CD4 specificities.

The CDR3 covers 13 residues. Unmatched junction bases numbered 10, after V lost 6 bases and J lost 5 bases. In germline, CDR1 is SQVTM, CDR2 ANQGSEA. Concerning this clonotype: Its antigen is still unknown.

The J gene is TRBJ2-7, the V gene TRBV29-1; TRBD1 agrees at 7 bases. The specimen sequenced was whole blood. This TCR came from an adult who was a healthcare worker with PCR-confirmed SARS-CoV-2 infection or an uninfected control (not recorded which). CDR3 amino acids: CSVQARDSNEQYF. CDR3 coding DNA: TGCAGCGTGCAGGCTCGGGACAGCAACGAGCAGTACTTC.